What follows are 3 T cell receptor beta chains derived from one specimen sequenced in a study of cytomegalovirus exposure and HLA in healthy donors. The PCR ran on 60 Vbeta and 13 Jbeta primers. Produced via immunoSEQ multiplex PCR; TCRdb's table is partial and in-frame only. The table lists approximately 75,000 clones, with approximately 0.78% in the top ten. Sequences were obtained from PBMCs. These receptors originate from a boy between 10 and 17 years old in good health and CMV-seronegative.

The V call is TRBV5-1, the J call TRBJ2-2, with 10 positions matching TRBD1. The CDR3 is made up of 14 amino acids. Germline V gene data show CDR1 as SGHRS and CDR2 as YFSETQ. The trim removed 5 bases at V and 3 bases at J, leaving 1 base unmatched. The CDR3 DNA reads as TGCGCCAGCAGTGGGACAGGGGACACCGGGGAGCTGTTTTTT. Protein product: CASSGTGDTGELFF.

The J gene is TRBJ2-7, the V gene TRBV19, with D uncertain. CDR3 length: 13 residues. V shed 3 bases and J shed 3 bases, with 9 bases lying between them. CDR1 is LNHDA, CDR2 SQIVND, per germline (reference sequence). DNA for the CDR3: TGTGCCAGTAGTATCACCGGCGGCTACGAGCAGTACTTC. It is translated as CASSITGGYEQYF.

The chain has TRBV4-3 and TRBJ2-1, with 8 bases aligning to TRBD2. The length of the CDR3 is 17 residues. The germline V gene encodes CDR1 LGHNA and CDR2 YSLEER. V was clipped by 1 base and J by 2 bases; unmatched bases: 7. The chain's CDR3 is CASSQGVDGRAYNEQFF. CDR3 DNA: TGCGCCAGCAGCCAAGGGGTCGACGGGAGGGCCTACAATGAGCAGTTCTTC.